These T cell receptor beta chains were read from a single sample in a study of human T cells and chemical hapten exposure. TCRdb re-called the RACE reads with MiXCR, one entry per CDR3 protein. There are fewer than 50,000 distinct CDR3 sequences in the sample; more than 8% occur only once, and roughly 25% lies in the top ten. This specimen was whole blood, taken in connection with sensitization to the hapten diphenylcyclopropenone (DPC). The receptors stem from a man over 45 with alopecia areata. Some clones in this sample may be carry-over from other donors' samples. CDR3s include the opening cysteine and the closing phenylalanine or tryptophan. Each record gives: CDR3 length, J gene, clone size, V gene, D gene, CDR3 DNA, CDR3 protein. The D gene is left open where the match is weak. Where a row states a size, it is once, few, many or the class of an expanded clone; other rows omit it.

len: 16
j_gene: TRBJ2-3
abundance: many
v_gene: TRBV20-1
d_gene: NA
CDR3nt: TGCAGTGCTAGCTCCACCACTAGCACCCCCACAGATACGCAGTATTTT
CDR3aa: CSASSTTSTPTDTQYF

len: 15
j_gene: TRBJ2-1
abundance: few
v_gene: TRBV20-1
d_gene: NA
CDR3nt: TGCAGTGCTAGTCCAGCACGGGGTAGTCTAGGTGAGCAGTTCTTC
CDR3aa: CSASPARGSLGEQFF

len: 15
j_gene: TRBJ2-7
abundance: many
v_gene: TRBV7-6
d_gene: NA
CDR3nt: TGTGCCAGCAGCTTAGCGGGCCAGGGGATCTACGAGCAGTACTTC
CDR3aa: CASSLAGQGIYEQYF

len: 13
j_gene: TRBJ2-5
abundance: many
v_gene: TRBV6-6
d_gene: NA
CDR3nt: TGTGCCAGCAGCCGCCCCACCGCAGAGACCCAGTACTTC
CDR3aa: CASSRPTAETQYF

len: 17
j_gene: TRBJ2-1
abundance: few
v_gene: TRBV19
d_gene: TRBD2
CDR3nt: TGTGCCAGTAGTATCGGGCTAGCGGCCTACTCCTACAATGAGCAGTTCTTC
CDR3aa: CASSIGLAAYSYNEQFF

len: 12
j_gene: TRBJ2-7
abundance: many
v_gene: TRBV29-1
d_gene: NA
CDR3nt: TGCAGCGCGGCGAGGAGCTCCTACGAGCAGTACTTC
CDR3aa: CSAARSSYEQYF

len: 12
j_gene: TRBJ1-1
abundance: NA
v_gene: TRBV29-1
d_gene: NA
CDR3nt: TGCAGCGTTGAAGGGGCAGCCACTGAAGCTTTCTTT
CDR3aa: CSVEGAATEAFF

len: 11
j_gene: TRBJ1-6
abundance: few
v_gene: TRBV28
d_gene: NA
CDR3nt: TGTGCCACTCATCGGAATTCACCCCTCCACTTT
CDR3aa: CATHRNSPLHF

len: 13
j_gene: TRBJ1-2
abundance: few
v_gene: TRBV12-3/TRBV12-4
d_gene: NA
CDR3nt: TGTGCCAGCAGTTTATTGTCTGGGAGTGGCTACACCTTC
CDR3aa: CASSLLSGSGYTF

len: 15
j_gene: TRBJ2-7
abundance: many
v_gene: TRBV4-2
d_gene: TRBD1
CDR3nt: TGTGCCAGCAGCCAACTTGGGACAGGCGACTACGAGCAGTACTTC
CDR3aa: CASSQLGTGDYEQYF

len: 16
j_gene: TRBJ1-6
abundance: many
v_gene: TRBV18
d_gene: TRBD1
CDR3nt: TGTGCCAGCTCACCACGAGGACAGGCGGGGAATTCACCCCTCCACTTT
CDR3aa: CASSPRGQAGNSPLHF

len: 12
j_gene: TRBJ1-2
abundance: many
v_gene: TRBV28
d_gene: NA
CDR3nt: TGTGCCATCCAGGGGAGGGACTATGGCTACACCTTC
CDR3aa: CAIQGRDYGYTF

len: 12
j_gene: TRBJ2-1
abundance: NA
v_gene: TRBV6-1
d_gene: NA
CDR3nt: TGTGCTGTAGGTGGTTCCTACAATGAGCAGTTCTTC
CDR3aa: CAVGGSYNEQFF

len: 14
j_gene: TRBJ1-6
abundance: few
v_gene: TRBV10-2
d_gene: NA
CDR3nt: TGCGCCAGCAGTGAGTCGGGCCAGTTACCACCCCTCCACTTT
CDR3aa: CASSESGQLPPLHF

len: 14
j_gene: TRBJ2-1
abundance: few
v_gene: TRBV5-1
d_gene: NA
CDR3nt: TGCGCCAGCAGCTTGTACAGGTCCAACAATGAGCAGTTCTTC
CDR3aa: CASSLYRSNNEQFF

len: 15
j_gene: TRBJ2-3
abundance: many
v_gene: TRBV11-2
d_gene: NA
CDR3nt: TGTGCCAGCAGCCCCGGCCGAGCTGGCGCAGATACGCAGTATTTT
CDR3aa: CASSPGRAGADTQYF

len: 15
j_gene: TRBJ1-1
abundance: many
v_gene: TRBV28
d_gene: TRBD1
CDR3nt: TGTGCCAGCAGTTTAAAGGGGGCCCTGAACACTGAAGCTTTCTTT
CDR3aa: CASSLKGALNTEAFF

len: 16
j_gene: TRBJ2-1
abundance: NA
v_gene: TRBV19
d_gene: TRBD2
CDR3nt: TGTGCCAGTAGTATCCCCCCCGCGGGAGGCTACAATGAGCAGTTCTTC
CDR3aa: CASSIPPAGGYNEQFF

len: 16
j_gene: TRBJ1-2
abundance: NA
v_gene: TRBV4-1
d_gene: NA
CDR3nt: TGCGCCAGCAGCCCCGCCGCGGGGCAGGCCATCTATGGCTACACCTTC
CDR3aa: CASSPAAGQAIYGYTF

len: 16
j_gene: TRBJ2-7
abundance: NA
v_gene: TRBV30
d_gene: TRBD2
CDR3nt: TGTGCCTGGAGCGTCGGGACTAGCGGCGTCACCTACGAGCAGTACTTC
CDR3aa: CAWSVGTSGVTYEQYF

len: 15
j_gene: TRBJ2-1
abundance: many
v_gene: TRBV20-1
d_gene: TRBD2
CDR3nt: TGCAGTGCTAGAACCGGGACTAGCGGCCGCGGTGAGCAGTTCTTC
CDR3aa: CSARTGTSGRGEQFF

len: 15
j_gene: TRBJ2-7
abundance: few
v_gene: TRBV7-2
d_gene: NA
CDR3nt: TGTGCCAGCAGCGAGGGACTTTTCAGCTCCTACGAGCAGTACTTC
CDR3aa: CASSEGLFSSYEQYF

len: 13
j_gene: TRBJ2-1
abundance: many
v_gene: TRBV3-1
d_gene: NA
CDR3nt: TGTGCCAGCAGCCCCTTTAGCATCGGTGAGCAGTTCTTC
CDR3aa: CASSPFSIGEQFF

len: 15
j_gene: TRBJ2-7
abundance: many
v_gene: TRBV7-9
d_gene: NA
CDR3nt: TGTGCCAGCAGCTTAGATGGGACGGCCTCCTACGAGCAGTACTTC
CDR3aa: CASSLDGTASYEQYF

len: 14
j_gene: TRBJ2-1
abundance: many
v_gene: TRBV20-1
d_gene: TRBD2
CDR3nt: TGCAGTGCTAGACTAGCGGGAGTGGGGAATGAGCAGTTCTTC
CDR3aa: CSARLAGVGNEQFF

len: 16
j_gene: TRBJ2-5
abundance: medium-sized
v_gene: TRBV28
d_gene: TRBD2
CDR3nt: TGTGCCAGCAGTCCCTCGGTAGCGGGGGACCAAGAGACCCAGTACTTC
CDR3aa: CASSPSVAGDQETQYF

len: 12
j_gene: TRBJ2-7
abundance: many
v_gene: TRBV7-9
d_gene: NA
CDR3nt: TGTGCCAGCAGCTTAAGTTCCTACGAGCAGTACTTC
CDR3aa: CASSLSSYEQYF

len: 13
j_gene: TRBJ2-2
abundance: NA
v_gene: TRBV11-3
d_gene: NA
CDR3nt: TGTGCCAGCAGCTCGCGGAGGGCCGGGGAGCTGTTTTTT
CDR3aa: CASSSRRAGELFF

len: 15
j_gene: TRBJ2-2
abundance: many
v_gene: TRBV6-1
d_gene: TRBD2
CDR3nt: TGTGCCAGCGGGACTAGCGGGAGAAAGTCCGGGGAGCTGTTTTTT
CDR3aa: CASGTSGRKSGELFF

len: 15
j_gene: TRBJ2-1
abundance: many
v_gene: TRBV11-2
d_gene: NA
CDR3nt: TGTGCCAGCAGCTTATGGGGGGAGGTCTACAATGAGCAGTTCTTC
CDR3aa: CASSLWGEVYNEQFF

len: 16
j_gene: TRBJ2-1
abundance: NA
v_gene: TRBV7-2
d_gene: TRBD1
CDR3nt: TGTGCCAGCAGCTTAGTTAGGGGGCTCTCCTACAATGAGCAGTTCTTC
CDR3aa: CASSLVRGLSYNEQFF